This T cell receptor (beta chain) was identified during a study of blood T cells in healthy people across ages. Notes on the study in general: Older individuals had lower TCR beta diversity per million T cells (the decline was roughly linear).

Through a sample-barcoded 5' primer and a J-beta primer mix, a second PCR was run for roughly 6 to 11 cycles. From the 5' RACE reads, TCRdb called clonotypes with MiXCR, one entry per CDR3 protein. The data hold roughly 680,000 distinct CDR3 sequences, with approximately 50% observed a single time. With 4 bases clipped from V and 6 bases from J, the junction kept 9 bases outside the gene matches. CDR3 size: 16 residues. In germline, CDR1 is KGHDR, CDR2 SFDVKD. For this clonotype: Its antigen is unidentified.

This chain connects TRBV24-1 to TRBJ2-1, with 9 positions matching TRBD2. Sequenced: blood. This TCR was sampled from a woman aged 55-70 years in good health. The CDR3 nucleotides are TGTGCCACCAGTGACCCCATAGCGGGAGCCCCCAATGAGCAGTTCTTC. Translated, it gives CATSDPIAGAPNEQFF.